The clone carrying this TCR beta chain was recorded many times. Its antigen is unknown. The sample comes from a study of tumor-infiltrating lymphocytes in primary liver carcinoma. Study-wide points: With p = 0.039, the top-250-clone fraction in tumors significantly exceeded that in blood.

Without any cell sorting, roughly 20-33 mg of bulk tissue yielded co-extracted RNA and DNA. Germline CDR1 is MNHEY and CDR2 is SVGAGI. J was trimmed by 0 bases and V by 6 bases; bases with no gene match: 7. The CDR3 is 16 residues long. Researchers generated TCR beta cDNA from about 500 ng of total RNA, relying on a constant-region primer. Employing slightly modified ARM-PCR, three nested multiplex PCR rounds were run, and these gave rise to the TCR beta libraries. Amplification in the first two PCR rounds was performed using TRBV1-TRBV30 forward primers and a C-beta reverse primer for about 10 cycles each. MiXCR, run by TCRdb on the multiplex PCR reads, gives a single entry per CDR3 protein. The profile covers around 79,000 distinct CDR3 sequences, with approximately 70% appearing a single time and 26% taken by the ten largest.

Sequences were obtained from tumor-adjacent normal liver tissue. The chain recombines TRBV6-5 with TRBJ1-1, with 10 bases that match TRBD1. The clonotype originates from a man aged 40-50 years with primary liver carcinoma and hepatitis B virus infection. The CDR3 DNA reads TGTGCCAGCAGCCGACAGGGGGCCGCAATGAACACTGAAGCTTTCTTT. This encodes CASSRQGAAMNTEAFF.